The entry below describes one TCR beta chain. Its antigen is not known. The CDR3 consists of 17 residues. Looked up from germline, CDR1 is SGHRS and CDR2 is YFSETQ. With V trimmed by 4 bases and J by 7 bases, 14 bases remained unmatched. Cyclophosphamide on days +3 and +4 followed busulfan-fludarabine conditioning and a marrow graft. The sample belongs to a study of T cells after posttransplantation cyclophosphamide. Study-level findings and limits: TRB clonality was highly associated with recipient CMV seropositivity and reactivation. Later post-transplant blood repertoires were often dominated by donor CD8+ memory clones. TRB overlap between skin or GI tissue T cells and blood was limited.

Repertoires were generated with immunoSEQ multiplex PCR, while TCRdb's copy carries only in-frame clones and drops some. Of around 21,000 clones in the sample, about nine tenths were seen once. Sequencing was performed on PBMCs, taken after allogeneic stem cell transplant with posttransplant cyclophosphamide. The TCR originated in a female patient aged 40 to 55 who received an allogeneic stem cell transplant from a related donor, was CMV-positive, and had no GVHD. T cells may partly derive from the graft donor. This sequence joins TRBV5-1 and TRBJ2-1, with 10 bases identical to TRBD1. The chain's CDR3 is CASSSRQGAPWPNEQFF. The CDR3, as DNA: TGCGCCAGCAGCAGCAGACAGGGGGCGCCGTGGCCTAATGAGCAGTTCTTC.